The 20 T cell receptor beta chains listed next were all sequenced from one sample in a study of T-cell reconstitution after alpha-beta-depleted transplantation in children. As it was prepared, the TCRbeta library received unique molecular identifiers. MiXCR, applied by TCRdb to the PCR reads, yields one record per CDR3 protein. Of fewer than 1 million distinct CDR3 sequences in the sample, around 17% are singletons; the top ten hold roughly 4.8%. Specimen: PBMCs, mostly from graft donor cells, collected 360 days after TCRalphabeta/CD19-depleted stem cell transplant. These receptors all stem from a male patient younger than 18 who had a stem cell transplant for acute lymphoblastic leukemia, so the T cells may come from the graft donor.

This clonotype was observed a handful of times. V and J are TRBV5-1 and TRBJ1-6; D is possibly TRBD1 (5 bases). Germline-derived CDR1 and CDR2 are SGHRS and YFSETQ. The CDR3 runs 15 residues. V gave up 2 bases and J gave up 7 bases, with 13 bases separating them. CDR3 nucleotides: TGCGCCAGCAGCTTACTGGGCAGGGACAATTCACCCCTCCACTTT. Its protein product is CASSLLGRDNSPLHF.

The chain has TRBV4-1 and TRBJ2-2; 7 bases match TRBD2. Germline V CDR1 and CDR2: MGHRA, YSYEKL. V was pared by 1 base and J by 2 bases, with 7 bases of the junction left unmatched. The CDR3 has 17 amino acids. Written as DNA, the CDR3 is TGCGCCAGCAGCCAAGTTCTAGGCGGGAGAAACACCGGGGAGCTGTTTTTT. Its protein product is CASSQVLGGRNTGELFF.

This clonotype was seen only a few times. The chain is built from TRBV5-6 and TRBJ1-1; 8 bases are a match to TRBD1. Germline trimming cut 4 bases from V and 10 bases from J; bases unmatched to any gene: 15. The CDR3 runs to 15 residues. Germline-derived CDR1 and CDR2 are SGHDT and YYEEEE. The CDR3 DNA reads TGTGCCAGCAGCAGTGACAGGGGCGGGCTTCTCGGAGCTTTCTTT. Translation gives CASSSDRGGLLGAFF.

The rearrangement joins TRBV19 to TRBJ2-1, with D uncertain. V was pared by 1 base and J by 8 bases, with 9 bases between. This CDR3 is 13 amino acids long. Looked up from germline, CDR1 is LNHDA and CDR2 is SQIVND (reference sequence). CDR3 DNA: TGTGCCAGTAGTATAGTAGGGTGGGATGAGCAGTTCTTC. Its translation is CASSIVGWDEQFF.

This chain uses TRBV20-1 with TRBJ2-2; a weak D match, TRBD1 (5 bases). The CDR3 is 16 residues long. V was pared by 5 bases and J by 7 bases, with 23 bases between. Looked up from germline, CDR1 is DFQATT and CDR2 is SNEGSKA (reference sequence). The CDR3 sequence: CSAGVGYRQGLGELFF. The CDR3 nucleotides are TGCAGTGCTGGCGTGGGTTACCGTCAGGGCCTCGGGGAGCTGTTTTTT.

CDR3 sequence reads: CATMMEQETQYF. CDR3 nucleotide sequence: TGTGCCACCATGATGGAACAAGAGACCCAGTACTTC. J is TRBJ2-5 and V is TRBV24-1; D unclear. CDR3 size: 12 residues. Germline CDR1 is KGHDR and CDR2 is SFDVKD. The V end was cut by 8 bases, the J end by 2 bases, with 8 bases between.

The chain uses TRBV6-6 and TRBJ1-1, with D unclear. V lost 6 bases to trimming and J lost 4 bases, with 6 bases between them. CDR1 MNHNY and CDR2 SVGAGI come from the germline V gene (reference sequence). This CDR3 has 11 residues. This chain's CDR3 is CASSQSTEAFF. The DNA for the CDR3 is TGTGCCAGCAGCCAATCCACTGAAGCTTTCTTT.

This clonotype was found many times. This chain links TRBV29-1 with TRBJ1-5; 10 positions match TRBD1. V was pared by 6 bases and J by 5 bases, with 7 bases of the junction left unmatched. The CDR3 is made up of 14 amino acids. Germline V gene lookup returns CDR1 SQVTM and CDR2 ANQGSEA. In nucleotides, the CDR3 is TGCAGCGTCACCGGCGGGACAGGGGATCAGCCCCAGCATTTT. This gives the protein CSVTGGTGDQPQHF.

This clonotype was seen repeatedly, ten times or more. V is TRBV4-1 and J is TRBJ2-7; possibly TRBD2 for D (5 bases). V dropped 0 bases and J dropped 2 bases, with 8 bases sitting between them. CDR1 and CDR2 from the germline V gene are MGHRA and YSYEKL. CDR3 length: 14 residues. The CDR3 region is CASSQERGTYEQYF. In nucleotides, the CDR3 is TGCGCCAGCAGCCAAGAACGAGGGACCTACGAGCAGTACTTC.

The CDR3 nucleotides are TGCGCCAGCAGCTCCGGGACTAGAGGGGGTCAGAGTACGCAGTATTTT. Amino acids: CASSSGTRGGQSTQYF. The chain is built from TRBV5-1 and TRBJ2-3, with 8 positions matching TRBD2. Germline-derived CDR1 and CDR2 are SGHRS and YFSETQ. V lost 3 bases, J lost 8 bases, and 14 bases stayed unmatched. The CDR3 is made up of 16 amino acids.

This chain connects TRBV5-1 to TRBJ2-1; D is possibly TRBD2 (6 bases). The V end was cut by 4 bases, the J end by 2 bases, with 25 bases between. CDR1 is SGHRS and CDR2 is YFSETQ in the germline V gene. The CDR3 is made up of 19 amino acids. The CDR3 loop is CASSRRGPYTHGTYNEQFF. CDR3 sequence (DNA): TGCGCCAGCAGCCGGAGGGGTCCCTATACACATGGCACCTACAATGAGCAGTTCTTC.

The chain employs TRBV6-1 and TRBJ2-1; TRBD2 aligns across 8 bases. Per the germline V gene, CDR1 is MNHNS and CDR2 is SASEGT. The CDR3 loop spans 13 amino acids. The V segment lost 8 bases and the J segment 8 bases; nucleotides outside the gene matches: 8. CDR3 bases: TGTGCCAGCCGCCCTAGCGGGCTGTATGAGCAGTTCTTC. It codes for CASRPSGLYEQFF.

The sample holds a few counts of this clonotype. The chain uses TRBV7-8 and TRBJ2-1; TRBD2 aligns across 12 bases. There are 17 residues in the CDR3. The germline V gene has CDR1 SGHVS and CDR2 FQNEAQ. V shed 3 bases, J shed 6 bases, and the junction held 9 bases outside the gene matches. Written as DNA, the CDR3 is TGTGCCAGCAGCTTGGGACTAGCGGGCCCGAAGGGCAATGAGCAGTTCTTC. It translates to CASSLGLAGPKGNEQFF.

The chain uses TRBV18 and TRBJ2-5; D remains ambiguous. Germline V gene lookup returns CDR1 KGHSH and CDR2 LQKENI. This CDR3 is 14 amino acids long. Trimming shortened V by 2 bases and J by 0 bases, and 7 bases separated the two germline ends. The DNA of the CDR3 is TGTGCCAGCTCACCATCTGCGTACCAAGAGACCCAGTACTTC. Residues: CASSPSAYQETQYF.

The V and J genes are TRBV27 and TRBJ2-5, with 12 bases aligning to TRBD2. Per germline, CDR1 MNHEY and CDR2 SMNVEV (reference sequence). V lost 6 bases, J lost 4 bases, and 6 bases stayed unmatched. The CDR3 loop spans 15 amino acids. The CDR3 DNA reads TGTGCCAGCAGCTTCGGACTAGCGGGAATAGAGACCCAGTACTTC. This gives the protein CASSFGLAGIETQYF.

This clonotype was observed a few times. The genes are TRBV7-9 and TRBJ2-7; 8 nucleotides line up with TRBD1. CDR3 length: 16 amino acids. CDR1 is SEHNR and CDR2 is FQNEAQ in the germline V gene (reference sequence). The J segment lost 0 bases and the V segment lost 5 bases, leaving 9 bases of the junction unmatched. Written as DNA, the CDR3 is TGTGCCAGCAGCCCCACGGACAGGGTAGGCTCCTACGAGCAGTACTTC. Its protein is CASSPTDRVGSYEQYF.

DNA for the CDR3: TGTGCCAGCAGCCAAGAGGGCGGGGGCTCCTACAATGAGCAGTTCTTC. Translation gives CASSQEGGGSYNEQFF. The gene calls are TRBV4-2 and TRBJ2-1, with 7 positions matching TRBD2. Trimming took 0 bases from V and 0 from J; bases not matched to a gene: 2. This CDR3 is built from 16 residues. Per germline, CDR1 LGHNA and CDR2 YNFKEQ.

This clonotype has a count of ten or more. The rearrangement joins TRBV12-3 or TRBV12-4 to TRBJ2-1; 12 bases line up with TRBD2. The V segment lost 8 bases and the J segment 9 bases; nucleotides outside the gene matches: 14. The CDR3 length is 16 residues. The CDR3: CASRRTSGTRPPEQFF. For the CDR3, the DNA is TGTGCCAGCCGTCGGACTAGCGGGACCCGTCCCCCTGAGCAGTTCTTC.

The gene calls are TRBV14 and TRBJ2-7; D gene ambiguous. Trimming removed 1 base from V and 7 bases from J, with 8 bases in between. The CDR3 contains 12 residues. CDR1 is SGHDN, CDR2 FVKESK, per germline. CDR3 residues: CASSQGWGEQYF. The CDR3 DNA reads TGTGCCAGCAGCCAAGGTTGGGGTGAGCAGTACTTC.

CDR3: CASSQPPRDIQYF. CDR3 coding DNA: TGTGCCAGCAGTCAACCACCGAGAGACATTCAGTACTTC. The chain uses TRBV6-2 or TRBV6-3 and TRBJ2-4; D is undetermined. Trimming removed 5 bases at V and 8 bases at J, with 13 bases between. CDR1 and CDR2 from the germline V gene are MNHEY and SVGEGT. The CDR3 runs 13 residues.